This T cell receptor (beta chain) was identified during a study of PD-L1 blockade in urothelial cancer. Across the whole study: In the patient group, about 90% of the roughly 29 were males with bladder-origin urothelial cancer. After treatment start, blood was analyzed at 3 weeks (second dose) and at 6 weeks. T cells numbered a median of roughly 150,000 in the blood samples.

Pretreatment and on-treatment blood mononuclear cell samples were taken, totaling between 1 and 8 time points per patient. Profiling relied on immunoSEQ multiplex PCR, and the TCRdb table lists in-frame clones only, not all of them. The sample consists of tens of thousands of clones, around nine tenths of them appearing once. The CDR3 totals 15 residues. Per germline, CDR1 SGHRS and CDR2 YFSETQ. With 2 bases removed from V and 0 bases from J, the gap between germline ends came to 9 bases. This clone was observed a few times. The sequence came from a man aged 55-75 years with urothelial cancer. The sample here was PBMCs, taken around atezolizumab (anti-PD-L1) treatment. The J gene is TRBJ1-3, the V gene TRBV5-1, with unresolved D. CDR3 amino acids: CASSLASASGNTIYF. The CDR3 bases are TGCGCCAGCAGCTTAGCCTCCGCCTCTGGAAACACCATATATTTT.